These 9 T cell receptor beta chains were all obtained from the same sample, sequenced in a study of shared clonotypes between healthy human individuals. Method: immunoSEQ multiplex PCR; TCRdb's copy keeps in-frame clones and lacks some. The sample has 2 million to 2.5 million clones; under 97% are singletons. Sequencing was performed on naive CD4+ T cells sorted from blood. This sample's subset: CD45RA+ positively selected. These receptors all stem from a man in his late teens or twenties in good health.

CDR3 bases: TGTGCCTCCGCGAGAGGTGCCAACGAGCAGTACTTC. Its translation: CASARGANEQYF. V usage is TRBV18 and J usage is TRBJ2-7, with D unresolved. The germline gives CDR1 KGHSH, CDR2 LQKENI. V lost 11 bases, J lost 5 bases, and 16 bases lay in between. The CDR3 loop spans 12 amino acids.

The chain recombines TRBV7-2 with TRBJ1-5; D unresolved. CDR3 length equals 12 residues. Looked up from germline, CDR1 is SGHTA and CDR2 is FQGNSA. V lost 2 bases, J lost 6 bases, and 5 bases lay in between. CDR3 residues: CASSLHSQPQHF. CDR3 DNA sequence: TGTGCCAGCAGCTTACATAGTCAGCCCCAGCATTTT.

The V and J genes are TRBV6-1 and TRBJ2-7, with 8 bases lining up with TRBD1. Germline CDR1 and CDR2: MNHNS and SASEGT. CDR3 length equals 15 residues. V trimming: 5 bases; J trimming: 3 bases; junction bases outside the gene matches: 9. The CDR3 nucleotides read TGTGCCAGCAGTCCAATCGGACAGGGTCACTACGAGCAGTACTTC. Its protein product is CASSPIGQGHYEQYF.

The rearrangement uses TRBV19 and TRBJ2-3; maybe TRBD1 (5 bases). Trimming left V 4 bases short and J 3 bases short, with 23 bases between. This CDR3 is 18 amino acids long. Germline CDR1 is LNHDA and CDR2 is SQIVND (reference sequence). The CDR3 protein is CASSTNLRRQGGTDTQYF. In nucleotides, the CDR3 is TGTGCCAGTAGTACAAACCTACGGCGTCAGGGTGGGACAGATACGCAGTATTTT.

The chain employs TRBV2 and TRBJ2-6, with D tentatively TRBD1 or TRBD2 (6 bases each). Germline V lookup: CDR1 SNHLY, CDR2 FYNNEI. The germline V and J ends were trimmed by 11 bases and 0 bases, with 17 bases remaining between them. The CDR3 has 16 amino acids. CDR3 DNA sequence: TGTGCCGGGGTGCGGGACAACGACTCTGGGGCCAACGTCCTGACTTTC. It specifies CAGVRDNDSGANVLTF.

The chain is built from TRBV18 and TRBJ2-1; 12 nucleotides align to TRBD1. The V gene end was trimmed by 3 bases and the J gene end by 0 bases; junction bases not matched to a gene: 12. CDR1 and CDR2 (germline): KGHSH, LQKENI. The CDR3 sequence is 20 residues long. The CDR3 here is CASSPRTWGQGASSYNEQFF. As DNA, the CDR3 is TGTGCCAGCTCACCCCGCACGTGGGGACAGGGGGCCAGCTCCTACAATGAGCAGTTCTTC.

J is TRBJ1-2 and V is TRBV6-6; possibly TRBD1 for D (5 bases). The CDR3 consists of 14 residues. V was pared by 0 bases and J by 5 bases, with 10 bases between. Germline CDR1 reads MNHNY; CDR2 reads SVGAGI (reference sequence). CDR3 protein: CASSYSMGGYGYTF. As DNA, the CDR3 is TGTGCCAGCAGTTACTCGATGGGGGGATATGGCTACACCTTC.

This chain links TRBV7-2 with TRBJ2-5; 10 bases agree with TRBD2. The trim removed 5 bases at V and 1 base at J, leaving 10 bases unmatched. The length of the CDR3 is 17 residues. CDR1 and CDR2 from the germline V gene are SGHTA and FQGNSA. CDR3 nucleotides: TGTGCCAGCAGCCGGGTAGCGGGGGGACTGCCCCAAGAGACCCAGTACTTC. This gives the protein CASSRVAGGLPQETQYF.

For this clone: The same CDR3 also results from other DNA sequences found in this sample. The genes are TRBV7-9 and TRBJ2-7; 10 bases fit TRBD1. Germline V lookup: CDR1 SEHNR, CDR2 FQNEAQ (reference sequence). CDR3 length: 15 residues. V lost 5 bases, J lost 1 base, and 5 bases stayed unmatched. CDR3 in amino acids: CASSLGTGASYEQYF. For the CDR3, the DNA is TGTGCCAGCAGCCTTGGGACAGGGGCGTCCTACGAGCAGTACTTC. Full variable domain (remainder filled in from reference TRBV7-9 and TRBJ2-7): DTGVSQNPRHKITKRGQNVTFRCDPISEHNRLYWYRQTLGQGPEFLTYFQNEAQLEKSRLLSDRFSAERPKGSFSTLEIQRTEQGDSAMYLCASSLGTGASYEQYFGPGTRLTVT.